Below, 2 T cell receptor beta chains from the same sample are listed, as sequenced in a study of T cell responses to AZD1222 COVID-19 vaccine. Repertoires were generated with immunoSEQ multiplex PCR, while TCRdb's copy carries only in-frame clones and drops some. Of fewer than 130,000 clones listed, 70% to 90% are singletons. The source material was peripheral blood, sampled on day 0 of AZD1222 vaccination. The receptor source for this set is an adult in good health.

V and J are TRBV28 and TRBJ2-7, with D perhaps matching TRBD1 or TRBD2 (5 bases each). Trimming removed 2 bases at V and 3 bases at J, with 17 bases between. CDR3 length equals 16 residues. Germline V gene sequence: CDR1 MDHEN, CDR2 SYDVKM. The CDR3 DNA sequence: TGTGCCAGCAGTTTAAGAGCCCTAGTGAGGGGCTACGAGCAGTACTTC. Translation gives CASSLRALVRGYEQYF. Together with reference TRBV28 and TRBJ2-7, the CDR3 gives the full variable domain: DVKVTQSSRYLVKRTGEKVFLECVQDMDHENMFWYRQDPGLGLRLIYFSYDVKMKEKGDIPEGYSVSREKKERFSLILESASTNQTSMYLCASSLRALVRGYEQYFGPGTRLTVT.

The rearrangement uses TRBV7-3 and TRBJ1-6; no firm D call. The CDR3 contains 13 residues. V lost 1 base and J lost 8, with 6 bases in between. Germline V CDR1 and CDR2: SGHTA, FQGTGA. CDR3 loop: CASSLSPDSPLHF. Here the CDR3 DNA reads TGTGCCAGCAGCTTAAGCCCGGATTCACCCCTCCACTTT.